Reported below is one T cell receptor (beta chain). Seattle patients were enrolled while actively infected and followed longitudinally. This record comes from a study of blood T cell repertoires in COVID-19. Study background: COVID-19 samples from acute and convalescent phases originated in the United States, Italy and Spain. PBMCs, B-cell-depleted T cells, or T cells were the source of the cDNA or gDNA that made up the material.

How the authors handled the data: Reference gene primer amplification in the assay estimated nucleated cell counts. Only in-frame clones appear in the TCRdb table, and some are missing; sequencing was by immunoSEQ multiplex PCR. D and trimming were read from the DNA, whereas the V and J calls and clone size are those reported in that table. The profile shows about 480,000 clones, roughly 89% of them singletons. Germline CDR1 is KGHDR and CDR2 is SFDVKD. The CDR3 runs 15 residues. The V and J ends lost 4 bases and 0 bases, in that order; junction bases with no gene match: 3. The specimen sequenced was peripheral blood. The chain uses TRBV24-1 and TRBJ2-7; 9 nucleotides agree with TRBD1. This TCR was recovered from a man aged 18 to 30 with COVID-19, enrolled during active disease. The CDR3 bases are TGTGCCACCAGTGAAGGGGACAGGGACTCCTACGAGCAGTACTTC. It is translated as CATSEGDRDSYEQYF.